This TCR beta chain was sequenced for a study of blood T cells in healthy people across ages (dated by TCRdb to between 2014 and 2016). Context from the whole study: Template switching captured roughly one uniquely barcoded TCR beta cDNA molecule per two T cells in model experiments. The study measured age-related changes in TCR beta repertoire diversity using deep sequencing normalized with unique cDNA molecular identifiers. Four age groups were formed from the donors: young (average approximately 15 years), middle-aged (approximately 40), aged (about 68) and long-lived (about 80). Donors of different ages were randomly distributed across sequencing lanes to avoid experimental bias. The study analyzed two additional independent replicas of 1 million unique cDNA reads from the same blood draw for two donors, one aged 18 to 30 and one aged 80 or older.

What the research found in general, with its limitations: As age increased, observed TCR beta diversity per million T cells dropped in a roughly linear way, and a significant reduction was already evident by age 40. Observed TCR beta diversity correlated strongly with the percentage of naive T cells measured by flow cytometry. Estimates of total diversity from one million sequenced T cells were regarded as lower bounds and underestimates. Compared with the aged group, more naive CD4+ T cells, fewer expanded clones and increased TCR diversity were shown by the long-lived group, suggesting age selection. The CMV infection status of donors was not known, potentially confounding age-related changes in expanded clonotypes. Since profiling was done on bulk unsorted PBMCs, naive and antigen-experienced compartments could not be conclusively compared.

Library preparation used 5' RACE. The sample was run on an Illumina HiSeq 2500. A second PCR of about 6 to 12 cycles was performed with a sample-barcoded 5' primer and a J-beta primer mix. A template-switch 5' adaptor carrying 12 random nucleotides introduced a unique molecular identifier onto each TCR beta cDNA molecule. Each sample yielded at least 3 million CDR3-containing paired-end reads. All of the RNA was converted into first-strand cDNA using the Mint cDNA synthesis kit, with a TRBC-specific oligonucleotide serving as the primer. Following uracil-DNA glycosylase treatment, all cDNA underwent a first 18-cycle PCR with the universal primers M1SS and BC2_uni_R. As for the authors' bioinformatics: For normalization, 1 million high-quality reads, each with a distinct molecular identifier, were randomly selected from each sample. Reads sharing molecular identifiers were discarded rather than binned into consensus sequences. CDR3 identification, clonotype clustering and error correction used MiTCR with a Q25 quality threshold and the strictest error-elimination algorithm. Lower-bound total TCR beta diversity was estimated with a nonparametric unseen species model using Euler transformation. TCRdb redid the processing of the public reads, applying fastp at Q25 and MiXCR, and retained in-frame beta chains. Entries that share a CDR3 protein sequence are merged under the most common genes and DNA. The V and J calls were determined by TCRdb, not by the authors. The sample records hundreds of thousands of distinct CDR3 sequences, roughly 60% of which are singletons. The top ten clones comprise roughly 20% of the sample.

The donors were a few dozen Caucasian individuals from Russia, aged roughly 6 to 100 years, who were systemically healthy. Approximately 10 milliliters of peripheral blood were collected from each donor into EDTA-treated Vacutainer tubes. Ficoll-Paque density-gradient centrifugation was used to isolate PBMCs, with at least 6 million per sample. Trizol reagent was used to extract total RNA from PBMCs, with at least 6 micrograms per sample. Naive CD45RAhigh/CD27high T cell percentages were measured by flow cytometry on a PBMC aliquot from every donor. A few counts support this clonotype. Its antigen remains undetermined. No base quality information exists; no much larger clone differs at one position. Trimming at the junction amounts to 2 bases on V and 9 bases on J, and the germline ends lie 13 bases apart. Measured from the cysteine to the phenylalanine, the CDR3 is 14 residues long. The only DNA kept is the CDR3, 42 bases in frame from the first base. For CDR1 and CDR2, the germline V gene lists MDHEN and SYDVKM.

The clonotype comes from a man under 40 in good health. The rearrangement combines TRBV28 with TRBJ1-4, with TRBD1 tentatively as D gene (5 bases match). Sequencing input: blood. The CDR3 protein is CASSLRDFDKKLFF. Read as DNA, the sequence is TGTGCCAGCAGTTTAAGGGACTTTGACAAAAAACTGTTTTTT.